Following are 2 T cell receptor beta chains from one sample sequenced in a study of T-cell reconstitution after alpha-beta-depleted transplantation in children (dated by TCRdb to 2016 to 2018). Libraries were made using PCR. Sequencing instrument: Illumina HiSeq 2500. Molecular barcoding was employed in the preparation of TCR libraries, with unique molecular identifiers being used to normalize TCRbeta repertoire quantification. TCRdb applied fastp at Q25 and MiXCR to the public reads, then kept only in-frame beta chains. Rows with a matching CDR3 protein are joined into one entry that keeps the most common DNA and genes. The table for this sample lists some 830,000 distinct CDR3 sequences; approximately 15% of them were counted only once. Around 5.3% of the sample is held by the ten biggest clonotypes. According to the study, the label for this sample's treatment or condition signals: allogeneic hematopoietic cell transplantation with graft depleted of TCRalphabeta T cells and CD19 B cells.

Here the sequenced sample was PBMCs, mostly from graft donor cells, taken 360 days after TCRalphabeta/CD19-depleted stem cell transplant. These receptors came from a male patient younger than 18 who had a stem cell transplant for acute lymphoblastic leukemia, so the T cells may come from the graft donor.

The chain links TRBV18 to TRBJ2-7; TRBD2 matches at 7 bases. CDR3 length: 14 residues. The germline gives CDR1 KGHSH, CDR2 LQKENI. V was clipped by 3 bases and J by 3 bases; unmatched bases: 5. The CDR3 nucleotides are TGTGCCAGCTCACCTGCTAGCGGAAACTACGAGCAGTACTTC. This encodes CASSPASGNYEQYF. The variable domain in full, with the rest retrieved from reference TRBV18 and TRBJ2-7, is NAGVMQNPRHLVRRRGQEARLRCSPMKGHSHVYWYRQLPEEGLKFMVYLQKENIIDESGMPKERFSAEFPKEGPSILRIQQVVRGDSAAYFCASSPASGNYEQYFGPGTRLTVT.

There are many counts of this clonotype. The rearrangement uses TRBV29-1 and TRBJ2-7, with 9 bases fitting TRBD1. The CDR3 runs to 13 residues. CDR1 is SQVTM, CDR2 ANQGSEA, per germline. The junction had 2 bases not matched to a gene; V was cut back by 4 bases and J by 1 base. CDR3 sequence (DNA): TGCAGCGTTGCCGGGACAGGGTCCTACGAGCAGTACTTC. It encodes CSVAGTGSYEQYF.